Included here is one TCR delta chain sequence, with context. Its antigen target is currently unknown. This sequence may be a read error, since a much larger clone differs from it by one base. At the DNA level, this CDR3 is encoded by other sequences in the same sample as well. RNA was isolated using the RNeasy mini kit, and reverse transcription was performed with Superscript III. Multiplex PCR was used to generate CDR3 amplicons, with pooled V-gene forward primers and a constant-region reverse primer carrying Illumina adaptor overhangs. After gel purification, the amplicons were indexed with Nextera index primers over approximately 8 extra PCR cycles and then purified using AMPure XP beads. Sequencing of the libraries was done on an Illumina MiSeq using paired-end 250 bp reads, dual indexing and a roughly 18% PhiX spike-in. Turning to the authors' computational methods: Reads were quality checked with FastQC, and TRG read pairs were merged with ea-utils fastq-join. Annotation of sequences was performed with IMGT/HighV-QUEST, only productive sequences with unambiguous V-gene assignment were retained, and clonotypes were defined by identical CDR3 sequence. Downstream analysis used VDJtools 1.1.1, tcR 2.2.3, Treemap and vegan Shannon diversity in R 3.4.4. Via CATT, TCRdb reprocessed the public reads, and rows with identical DNA were then joined. TCRdb, rather than the study authors, made the V and J calls. Present in this sample are roughly 56,000 delta-chain clones, approximately 16% of which were seen just once. 0.3% to 0.45% of the sample is held by the ten biggest clonotypes.

Thymic samples were depleted of alphabeta T cells, then CD3+ TCRVdelta1+ TCRVdelta2- thymocytes were FACS-sorted. Sorted Vdelta1+ thymocyte purity ranged from roughly 96% to 99.6%. Thymic specimens came from several paediatric patients undergoing corrective cardiac surgery, aged from about 5 days to 17 months. Thymic tissue was dispersed and mononuclear cells isolated on a Histopaque-1077 density gradient. Staining used anti-TCRVdelta1 clone TS8.2, anti-TCRVdelta2 clone B6, anti-CD3 clone HIT3a and anti-TCRalphabeta clone IP26 antibodies. The CDR3, cysteine through phenylalanine, is 18 amino acids long. The retained sequence is limited to the CDR3, 54 bases, with the frame set at the first base. The germline V gene provides CDR1 GEAIGNYY and CDR2 EKD. The V and J ends are trimmed by 5 bases and 0 bases, leaving 24 bases between them. This specimen belongs to a study of Vδ1+ human thymocytes (dated by TCRdb to between 2017 and 2018). Regarding the complete study: The study characterised mRNA-level TRG and TRD CDR3 repertoires of highly purified Vdelta1+ thymocytes from young children as a data resource. Validation of the multiplex-based CDR3 amplicon strategy against 5'RACE-based CDR3 amplicon generation methods had been performed previously. General conclusions and limits of the study: The use of highly purified populations and single-cell validation was advised by the authors, since misinterpretation of bulk repertoire data could be caused by unexpected Vdelta2 sequences. In contrast to oligoclonal peripheral blood repertoires, thymic TRG and TRD repertoires appeared to be highly polyclonal with Gaussian CDR3 length distributions. Many TRG clonotypes were found to be shared between donors (up to roughly 7x10^3), whereas TRD repertoires were found to be essentially private (max about 120 shared). Roughly 22% of thymic TRD sequences were found to be Vdelta2 (and few were Vdelta3) despite high sort purity, in contrast to peripheral blood Vdelta1+ controls. Because no clustering by age or sex was seen, donors were not stratified by age or sex in the analyses.

Sequencing was performed on Vdelta1+ gamma-delta thymocytes from the thymus. The sample's cell subset or site label is to be understood as: FACS-sorted CD3+ TCRalphabeta- TCRVdelta1+ TCRVdelta2- thymocytes. The rearranged chain carries TRDV2 and TRDJ1; the D gene lacks a confident call. The clonotype comes from a girl in the first two years of life who had congenital heart surgery. CDR3 sequence: CACVRSSYSHKYTDKLIF. The DNA is as follows: TGTGCCTGTGTAAGGTCGTCGTACTCCCACAAGTACACCGATAAACTCATCTTT.